This T cell receptor beta chain was sequenced in a study of blood T cell repertoires in COVID-19. As for the study in general: The United States, Italy and Spain supplied acute and convalescent COVID-19 samples.

This CDR3 has 13 residues. V lost 4 bases, J lost 2 bases, and 9 bases lay in between. CDR1 SGHRS and CDR2 YFSETQ come from the germline V gene. Those enrolled, adults aged roughly 18 to 89 years, came from about two dozen US areas. In Cohort 3, a recovered donor had either two negative PCRs, clearance, or symptom resolution. Method: immunoSEQ multiplex PCR; TCRdb's copy keeps in-frame clones and lacks some. Of 150,000 or so clones detected, approximately 80% appear once; the ten largest clones hold approximately 6%. This chain connects TRBV5-1 to TRBJ1-2; the D gene is possibly TRBD1 (6 bases). This sequence was found in a woman in her forties or fifties who had recovered from COVID-19. Material: PBMCs or T cells enriched from blood (not recorded which). For the CDR3, the DNA is TGCGCCAGCAGCGAGCAGGGGAACTATGGCTACACCTTC. Amino acids: CASSEQGNYGYTF.